The TCR beta chain described here comes from a study of T-cell memory formation after mild COVID-19. Study in general: TCR clusters showed largely donor specificity.

The V segment lost 4 bases and the J segment 5 bases; nucleotides outside the gene matches: 17. CDR1 SGHRS and CDR2 YFSETQ come from the germline V gene. The CDR3 length is 17 residues. TCRdb independently ran MiXCR on the 5' RACE reads; one entry per CDR3 protein. The sample lists fewer than 350,000 distinct CDR3 sequences; roughly 18% were seen once. Sequences were obtained from PBMCs or a T cell subset sorted from them (not recorded which). The chain has TRBV5-1 and TRBJ1-2, with 7 bases identical to TRBD1. The TCR was taken from a man aged 18 to 29 who had mild COVID-19 (a few samples of this study predate the infection). Cell type and time point are not known. CDR3 sequence reads: CASSTGDSRAVTYGYTF. The CDR3 DNA reads as TGCGCCAGCAGCACTGGGGACAGCAGAGCGGTTACTTATGGCTACACCTTC.